Listed here is a single T cell receptor (beta chain). These data come from a study of control samples from healthy donors and cancer patients. V lost 0 bases to trimming and J lost 9 bases, with 10 bases between them. Germline lookup yields CDR1 SGDLS and CDR2 YYNGEE. The CDR3 length is 14 residues. The table came from immunoSEQ multiplex PCR; TCRdb's copy has only in-frame clones and leaves some out. The data contain 150,000 to 200,000 clones, 91% of them singletons. The sequencing input was blood. The clonotype comes from a woman aged 30 to 39 in good health. The chain has TRBV9 and TRBJ1-6; TRBD1 might be the D (6 bases). In nucleotides, the CDR3 is TGTGCCAGCAGCGTAGTGGAAGGGGGTTCACCCCTCCACTTT. Translating gives CASSVVEGGSPLHF.